This T cell receptor beta chain is from a study of CD8+ T cells in alopecia areata. Overall study results and limits: On tofacitinib, scalp and blood still held many of the expanded lesional clones. Tofacitinib delivered significant drops in scalp clonality and in expanded CD8+ clones among the top 100. In lesional scalp, particularly from alopecia totalis/universalis, clonality was higher than in normal scalp.

cDNA reverse transcribed from extracted RNA served as the sequencing template. Method: immunoSEQ multiplex PCR; TCRdb's copy keeps in-frame clones and lacks some. Among 90,000 to 120,000 clones listed, 84% were seen once. Treatment indicated: oral pan-JAK inhibitor, 5-10 mg twice daily. In its sample, this clone was seen once. Its antigen is as yet unknown. Germline V gene lookup returns CDR1 SGHNT and CDR2 YENEEA. CDR3 length: 13 amino acids. Trimming removed 3 bases from V and 0 bases from J, with 5 bases in between. The receptor was isolated from a human donor with alopecia areata. Sequenced material: CD8+ T cells sorted from blood, taken at week 24, from a patient treated with tofacitinib. This sequence joins TRBV11-3 and TRBJ1-2; D is undetermined. The CDR3 DNA reads as TGTGCCAGCAGCTTGAGCTCTAACTATGGCTACACCTTC. Its protein is CASSLSSNYGYTF.